Only a few counts were recorded for the clone carrying this T cell receptor (beta chain). The target antigen is unknown. V lost 5 bases and J 6 bases, leaving 8 bases between the germline ends. CDR1 LNHNV and CDR2 YYDKDF come from the germline V gene (reference sequence). The CDR3 contains 12 residues. The sample is drawn from a study of beta chain features in type 1 diabetes. Study-wide findings and caveats: In all four CD4+ subsets, TCRB CDR3 length was significantly, moderately reduced in type 1 diabetes. cDNA-based sequencing might over-represent cells highly expressing TCR.

cDNA synthesis used the whole RNA isolate, giving expressed TCRB sequences. About 3.57 million reads per sample were averaged for naive, central memory and regulatory samples. This table comes from immunoSEQ multiplex PCR, and its TCRdb copy is limited to in-frame clones, with some not included. The top ten clones hold about 0.93% of a sample with some 300,000 clones, under 8.5% of them seen once. The rearrangement uses TRBV15 and TRBJ1-5; no clear D. The sequence derives from a woman aged 18-29 years in good health. Sequencing was performed on central memory CD4+ T cells from blood. The CDR3: CATSLGFQPQHF. The CDR3 DNA reads TGTGCCACCAGCCTCGGATTTCAGCCCCAGCATTTT.